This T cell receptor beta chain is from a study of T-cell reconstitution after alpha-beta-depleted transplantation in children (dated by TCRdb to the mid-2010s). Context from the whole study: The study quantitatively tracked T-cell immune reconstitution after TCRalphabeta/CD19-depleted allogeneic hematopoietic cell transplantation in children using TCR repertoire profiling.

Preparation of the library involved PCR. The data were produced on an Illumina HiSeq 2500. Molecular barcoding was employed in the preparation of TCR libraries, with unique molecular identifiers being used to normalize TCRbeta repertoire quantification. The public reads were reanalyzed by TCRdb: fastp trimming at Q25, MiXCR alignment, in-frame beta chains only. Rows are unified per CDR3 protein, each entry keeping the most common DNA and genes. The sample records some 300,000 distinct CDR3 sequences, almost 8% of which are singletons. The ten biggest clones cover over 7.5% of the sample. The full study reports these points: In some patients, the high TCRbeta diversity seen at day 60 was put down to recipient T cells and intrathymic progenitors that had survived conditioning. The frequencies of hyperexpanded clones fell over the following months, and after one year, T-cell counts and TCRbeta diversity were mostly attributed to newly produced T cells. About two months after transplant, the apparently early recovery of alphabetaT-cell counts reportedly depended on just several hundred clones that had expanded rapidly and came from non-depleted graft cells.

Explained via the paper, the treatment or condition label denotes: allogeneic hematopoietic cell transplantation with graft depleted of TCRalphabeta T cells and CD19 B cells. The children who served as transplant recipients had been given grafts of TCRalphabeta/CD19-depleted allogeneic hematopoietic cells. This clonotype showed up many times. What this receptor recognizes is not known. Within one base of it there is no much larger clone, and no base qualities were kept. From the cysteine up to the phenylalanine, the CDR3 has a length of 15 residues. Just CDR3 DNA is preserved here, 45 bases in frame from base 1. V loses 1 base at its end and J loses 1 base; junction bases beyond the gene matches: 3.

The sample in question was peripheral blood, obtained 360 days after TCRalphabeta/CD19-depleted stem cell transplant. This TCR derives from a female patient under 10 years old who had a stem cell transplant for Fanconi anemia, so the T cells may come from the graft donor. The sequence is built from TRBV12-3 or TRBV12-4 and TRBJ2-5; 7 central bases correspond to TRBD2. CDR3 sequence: CASSLGGGIQETQYF. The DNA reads TGTGCCAGCAGTTTAGGGGGGGGGATCCAAGAGACCCAGTACTTC.